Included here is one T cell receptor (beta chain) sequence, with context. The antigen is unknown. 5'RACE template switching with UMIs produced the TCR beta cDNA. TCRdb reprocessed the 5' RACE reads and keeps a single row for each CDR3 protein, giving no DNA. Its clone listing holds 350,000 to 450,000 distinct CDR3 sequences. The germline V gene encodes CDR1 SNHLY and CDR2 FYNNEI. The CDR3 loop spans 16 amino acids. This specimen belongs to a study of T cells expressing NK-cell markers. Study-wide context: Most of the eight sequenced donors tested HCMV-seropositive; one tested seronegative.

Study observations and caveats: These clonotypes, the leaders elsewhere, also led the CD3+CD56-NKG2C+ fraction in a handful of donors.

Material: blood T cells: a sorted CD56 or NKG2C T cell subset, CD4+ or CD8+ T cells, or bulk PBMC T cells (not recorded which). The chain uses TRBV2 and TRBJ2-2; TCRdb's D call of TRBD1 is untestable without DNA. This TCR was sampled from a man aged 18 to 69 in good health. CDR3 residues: CASRRGTSANTGELFF.